This TCR beta chain was captured in a study of tumor-infiltrating lymphocytes in oesophageal squamous cell carcinoma. From the PCR reads, TCRdb called clonotypes with MiXCR, one entry per CDR3 protein. The repertoire has some 10,000 distinct CDR3 sequences, less than 65% of them found once; the top ten carry roughly a quarter. The V and J ends lost 3 bases and 0 bases respectively, with 10 bases between them. The length of the CDR3 is 15 residues. CDR1 is SGHVT, CDR2 SQSDAQ, per germline. The rearrangement links TRBV7-4 to TRBJ2-3; D tentatively fits TRBD1 or TRBD2 (5 bases each). Specimen: esophageal tumor tissue. This receptor was obtained from a male donor with esophageal squamous cell carcinoma. CDR3 protein: CASSFGDHSTDTQYF. The CDR3 region has the DNA TGTGCCAGCAGCTTTGGGGACCATAGCACAGATACGCAGTATTTT.